This T cell receptor beta chain was found in a study of blood T cells in healthy people across ages. Ten or more counts support this clonotype. A second PCR of 7 to 11 cycles used a sample-barcoded 5' primer and a J-beta primer mix. No fewer than 3 million CDR3-containing paired-end reads came from each sample. TCRdb independently ran MiXCR on the 5' RACE reads; one entry per CDR3 protein. The table has approximately 810,000 distinct CDR3 sequences, around 30% seen once; the top ten hold approximately 15%. The CDR3 runs 15 residues. Between the trimmed V and J ends, which lost 5 bases and 0 bases, there was a span of 13 bases. CDR1 is SGHVS and CDR2 is FQNEAQ in the germline V gene.

This chain connects TRBV7-8 to TRBJ1-2, with D unresolved. This clonotype was obtained from a woman over 75 in good health. Material: blood. CDR3 sequence (DNA): TGTGCCAGCAGCGGTGGTAGGGCTGCTAACTATGGCTACACCTTC. Protein product: CASSGGRAANYGYTF.